The T cell receptor (beta chain) under discussion was sequenced for a study of blood T cell repertoires in COVID-19. For the study at large: The cDNA or gDNA used as material had been derived from T cells, B-cell-depleted T cells, or PBMCs.

The CDR3 extends over 17 amino acids. V lost 0 bases to trimming and J lost 0 bases, with 15 bases between them. Germline-derived CDR1 and CDR2 are SGHRS and YFSETQ. Those enrolled, adults aged roughly 18 to 100 years, came from some 23 US areas. Grouping used clinical history reported by participants in a survey and questionnaire. In the authors' workflow: Estimation of nucleated cell counts relied on the amplification of reference gene primers. The protocol was immunoSEQ multiplex PCR, while the TCRdb copy is restricted to in-frame clones and leaves out a portion. Clone size and the V and J calls come from that table; the DNA yielded D and trimming. The data contain approximately 300,000 clones, approximately 90% of them singletons.

This receptor was identified in a woman aged 18-29 years who had recovered from COVID-19. This rearrangement joins TRBV5-1 to TRBJ1-1, with D uncertain. The sequenced sample consisted of PBMCs or T cells enriched from blood (not recorded which). CDR3 loop: CASSLGRAPRMNTEAFF. The CDR3 DNA follows: TGCGCCAGCAGCTTGGGGAGGGCACCTAGAATGAACACTGAAGCTTTCTTT.